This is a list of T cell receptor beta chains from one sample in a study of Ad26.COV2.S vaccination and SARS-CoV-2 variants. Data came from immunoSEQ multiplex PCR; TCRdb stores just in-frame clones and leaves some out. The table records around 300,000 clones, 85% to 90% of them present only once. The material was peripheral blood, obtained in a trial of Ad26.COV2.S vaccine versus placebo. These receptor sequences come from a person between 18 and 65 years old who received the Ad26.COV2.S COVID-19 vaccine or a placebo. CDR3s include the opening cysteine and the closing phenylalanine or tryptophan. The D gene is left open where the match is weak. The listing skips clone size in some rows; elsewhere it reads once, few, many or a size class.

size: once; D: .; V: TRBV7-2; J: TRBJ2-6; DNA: TGTGCCAGCACCTTGGACTCTGGGGCCAACGTCCTGACTTTC; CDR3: CASTLDSGANVLTF
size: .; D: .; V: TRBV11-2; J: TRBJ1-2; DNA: TGTGCCAGCGGGGAACAGGTACCTGGCTATGGCTACACCTTC; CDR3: CASGEQVPGYGYTF
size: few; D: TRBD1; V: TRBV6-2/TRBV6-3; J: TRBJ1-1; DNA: TGTGCCAGCAGTCCCTACCTGGTGACAGGGAGCACTGAAGCTTTCTTT; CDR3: CASSPYLVTGSTEAFF
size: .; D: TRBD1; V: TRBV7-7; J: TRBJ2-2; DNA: TGTGCCAGCAGCACGAGACAGGGGCCCACCGGGGAGCTGTTTTTT; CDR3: CASSTRQGPTGELFF
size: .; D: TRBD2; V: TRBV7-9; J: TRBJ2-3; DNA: TGTGCCAGCAGCTTTAGCGGGACTACAGATACGCAGTATTTT; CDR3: CASSFSGTTDTQYF
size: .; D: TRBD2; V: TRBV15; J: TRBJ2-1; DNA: TGTGCCACCAGCAGAGACCCCACTAGCGGGGGGAATGAGCAGTTCTTC; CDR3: CATSRDPTSGGNEQFF
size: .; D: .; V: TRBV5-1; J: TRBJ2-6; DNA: TGCGCCAGCAGCTTGGCTTTCAGGTCGGCGCCCTCTCTGGGGGCCAACGTCCTGACTTTC; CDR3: CASSLAFRSAPSLGANVLTF
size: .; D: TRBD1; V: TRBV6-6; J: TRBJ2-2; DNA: TGTGCCAGCAGTCAACTCCCCCCAGGGGGACGGAACACCGGGGAGCTGTTTTTT; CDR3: CASSQLPPGGRNTGELFF
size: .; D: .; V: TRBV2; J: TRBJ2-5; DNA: TGTGCCAGCAGTGTGGACTTATTCCAAGAGACCCAGTACTTC; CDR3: CASSVDLFQETQYF
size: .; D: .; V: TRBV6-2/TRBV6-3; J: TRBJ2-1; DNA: TGTGCCAGCAGTTTCTCCTACAATGAGCAGTTCTTC; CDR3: CASSFSYNEQFF
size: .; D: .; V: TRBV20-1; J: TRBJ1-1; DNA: TGCAGTGCTAGGGCACCGCTCGGGGCTTTCTTT; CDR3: CSARAPLGAFF
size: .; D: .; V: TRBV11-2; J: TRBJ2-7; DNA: TGTGCCAGCAGCTTACAGGGGAAAGTCTACGAGCAGTACTTC; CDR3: CASSLQGKVYEQYF
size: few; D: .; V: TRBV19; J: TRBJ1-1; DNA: TGTGCCAGTAACACGTACACTGAAGCTTTCTTT; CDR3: CASNTYTEAFF
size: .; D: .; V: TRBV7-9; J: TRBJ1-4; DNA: TGTGCCAGCAGCTTAAAACTCCCTCCTAAGAAACTGTTTTTT; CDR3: CASSLKLPPKKLFF
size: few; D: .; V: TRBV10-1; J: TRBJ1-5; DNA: TGCGCCAGCAGTGAGTCGATACGTCAGCCCCAGCATTTT; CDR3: CASSESIRQPQHF
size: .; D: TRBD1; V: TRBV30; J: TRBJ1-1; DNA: TGTGCCTGGACCCTACAGGGGGCCACTGAAGCTTTCTTT; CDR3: CAWTLQGATEAFF
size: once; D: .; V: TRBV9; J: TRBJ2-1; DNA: TGTGCCAGCAGCGTGGGGGCTCGGGTCTACAATGAGCAGTTCTTC; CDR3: CASSVGARVYNEQFF
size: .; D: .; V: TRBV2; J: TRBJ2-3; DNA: TGTGCCAGCCGGGTGGGGGCTCCGGTAGGTTCGCAGTATTTT; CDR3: CASRVGAPVGSQYF
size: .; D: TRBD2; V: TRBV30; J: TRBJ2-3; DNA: TGTGCCTGGAGTTGGGCGGGAGGGCCCTCAGATACGCAGTATTTT; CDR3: CAWSWAGGPSDTQYF
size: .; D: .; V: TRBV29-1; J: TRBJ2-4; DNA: TGCAGCGTTGAAGATGTCGACAATCGTTGGTACTTC; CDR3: CSVEDVDNRWYF
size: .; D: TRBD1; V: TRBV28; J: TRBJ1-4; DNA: TGTGCCAGCAGTTATGGGGGGACAGGGCGAGAAAAACTGTTTTTT; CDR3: CASSYGGTGREKLFF
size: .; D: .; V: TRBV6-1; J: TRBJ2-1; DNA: TGTGCCAGCAGTGGAGCCGGGACCTCACTCCCCAGGGAGCAGTTCTTC; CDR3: CASSGAGTSLPREQFF
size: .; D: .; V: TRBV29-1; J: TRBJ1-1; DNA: TGCAGCGTTGAACTACGGGGGATGAACACTGAAGCTTTCTTT; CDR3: CSVELRGMNTEAFF
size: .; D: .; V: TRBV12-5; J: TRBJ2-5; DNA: TGTGCTAGTGGTTTGTCGACGGAACAGGGGAGCGGGGAGACCCAGTACTTC; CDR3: CASGLSTEQGSGETQYF